A single sample gave rise to the 9 T cell receptor beta chains below, sequenced in a study of T cell clonality in common variable immunodeficiency. The repertoire was sequenced with immunoSEQ multiplex PCR; TCRdb's copy has only in-frame clones and lacks some. The data show roughly 23,000 clones, none appearing only once, with approximately 8.9% held by the ten largest. Study-level results: Fewer deletions and N-nucleotide insertions were reportedly seen in common variable immunodeficiency TCR beta sequences.

These receptors have no known antigen. The sequenced sample consisted of peripheral blood mononuclear cells. The receptor source for this set is a human donor with common variable immunodeficiency.

This clone was seen a few times. With the read ending 3 residues before the CDR3 end, the germline J gene is used to fill in that end. This sequence joins TRBV11-2 and TRBJ2-1; 9 bases line up with TRBD2. The V gene's germline CDR1 is SGHAT and CDR2 FQNNGV. There are 14 residues in the CDR3. V lost 5 bases, J lost 9 bases, and 8 bases stayed unmatched. The covered CDR3 bases are TGTGCCAGCAGCGGTAGCGGGAGATTCAGTGAG. It encodes CASSGSGRFSE. The full CDR3 protein reads CASSGSGRFSEQFF. Filled out from reference TRBV11-2 and TRBJ2-1, the complete variable domain reads EAGVAQSPRYKIIEKRQSVAFWCNPISGHATLYWYQQILGQGPKLLIQFQNNGVVDDSQLPKDRFSAERLKGVDSTLKIQPAKLEDSAVYLCASSGSGRFSEQFFGPGTRLTVL.

This clone was found a few times. The CDR3: CASRGSAGAGDTQYF. The sequenced part of the CDR3 DNA is TGTGCCAGCAGAGGGTCCGCGGGGGCAGGGGATACG. The chain couples TRBV7-3 to TRBJ2-3; perhaps TRBD2 as D (7 bases). The read gets to within 3 residues of the CDR3 end, and the germline J gene fills in the rest. Germline V gene sequence: CDR1 SGHTA, CDR2 FQGTGA. This CDR3 contains 15 residues. Trimming took 6 bases from V and 6 from J, leaving 19 bases between them.

This clone was detected ten times or more. The read stops 3 residues short of the end of the CDR3; the missing end is completed from the germline J gene. This sequence joins TRBV6-1 and TRBJ2-7; D possibly corresponds to TRBD1 (5 bases). Germline V gene sequence: CDR1 MNHNS, CDR2 SASEGT. V dropped 2 bases and J dropped 1 base, with 9 bases sitting between them. The CDR3 is 14 residues long. The CDR3 sequence: CASSEMAGSYEQYF. The CDR3 bases that were read are TGTGCCAGCAGTGAAATGGCAGGGTCCTACGAG.

This clone showed up many times. The read is 3 residues too short to cover the CDR3 end, so that end is filled in from the germline J gene. The rearrangement links TRBV23-1 to TRBJ2-5; D ambiguous. TRBV23-1 falls under the ORF class, with uncertain function. The CDR3 runs 13 residues. V lost 4 bases, J lost 0 bases, and 6 bases lay in between. The DNA read from the CDR3 is TGCGCCAGCAGTCCCCAGTACCAAGAGACC. This translates into CASSPQYQET. The entire CDR3 protein is CASSPQYQETQYF.

There are many counts of this clone. The read gets to within 3 residues of the CDR3 end, and the germline J gene fills in the rest. The chain has TRBV19 and TRBJ2-1, with 10 bases lining up with TRBD2. The CDR3 is 15 residues long. V was clipped by 5 bases and J by 4 bases; unmatched bases: 5. Germline-derived CDR1 and CDR2 are LNHDA and SQIVND (reference sequence). The sequenced part of the CDR3 DNA is TGTGCCAGTAGTGTAACTAGCGGGGAATACAATGAG. Its protein product is CASSVTSGEYNE. The CDR3 as a whole reads CASSVTSGEYNEQFF.

CDR3 region: CASSYATSGNEQFF. CDR3 bases read: TGTGCCAGCAGTTACGCGACTAGCGGCAATGAG. The chain uses TRBV6-2 or TRBV6-3 and TRBJ2-1; 9 nucleotides match TRBD2. The CDR3 goes on 3 residues after the read ends, and that part is filled in from the germline J gene. The CDR3 consists of 14 residues. The germline CDR1 and CDR2 sequences are MNHEY and SVGEGT. Unmatched junction bases numbered 2, after V lost 2 bases and J lost 6 bases.

The sample holds many counts of this clone. The CDR3 extends 3 residues past the end of the read, so its final part is completed from the germline J gene. The chain combines TRBV30 with TRBJ1-4; 8 bases line up with TRBD1. V shed 0 bases, J shed 8 bases, and the junction held 5 bases outside the gene matches. Looked up from germline, CDR1 is GTSNPN and CDR2 is SVGIG (reference sequence). This CDR3 has 14 residues. The sequenced CDR3 bases are TGTGCCTGGAGTGTAGGGACAGGAGTCGAAAAA. Residues: CAWSVGTGVEK. The full CDR3 sequence reads CAWSVGTGVEKLFF.

This clone occurred many times. The read falls 3 residues short of the CDR3 end, and the missing part is taken from the germline J gene. V usage is TRBV2 and J usage is TRBJ2-1; unclear D gene. Germline V gene lookup returns CDR1 SNHLY and CDR2 FYNNEI. Trimming shortened V by 2 bases and J by 6 bases, and 5 bases separated the two germline ends. This CDR3 is built from 12 residues. CDR3 residues: CASSERANEQFF. Incomplete CDR3 DNA: TGTGCCAGCAGTGAAAGGGCCAATGAG.

This clone was detected many times. The observed sequence ends 3 residues before the CDR3 terminus, with the missing tail filled in from the germline J gene. V usage is TRBV12-3 or TRBV12-4 and J usage is TRBJ1-1; D is perhaps TRBD1 (5 bases). The CDR3 is 16 residues long. V was shortened by 3 bases and J by 1 base, with 15 bases between the two germline ends. The CDR3 sequence: CASSFRRGAGNTEAFF. The sequenced CDR3 bases are TGTGCCAGCAGTTTTAGGAGAGGGGCCGGGAACACTGAA.